This T cell receptor (beta chain) was profiled in a study of T cell responses to AZD1222 COVID-19 vaccine. Some clones are missing from TCRdb's copy, which holds only in-frame ones; the method was immunoSEQ multiplex PCR. The sample consists of approximately 90,000 clones, roughly nine tenths of them appearing once. V lost 1 base and J lost 0, with 10 bases in between. In germline, CDR1 is SGHRS, CDR2 YFSETQ. This CDR3 has 15 residues. The TCR was taken from an adult in good health. The sequencing here drew on peripheral blood, taken on day 0 of AZD1222 vaccination. The chain recombines TRBV5-1 with TRBJ1-1; D remains ambiguous. The CDR3 nucleotides read TGCGCCAGCAGCTTGTTGAGCAGGATGAACACTGAAGCTTTCTTT. Translated: CASSLLSRMNTEAFF. Full variable domain (remainder filled in from reference TRBV5-1 and TRBJ1-1): KAGVTQTPRYLIKTRGQQVTLSCSPISGHRSVSWYQQTPGQGLQFLFEYFSETQRNKGNFPGRFSGRQFSNSRSEMNVSTLELGDSALYLCASSLLSRMNTEAFFGQGTRLTVV.